The 23 T cell receptor beta chains below all came from one sample that was sequenced in a study of T cell responses to AZD1222 COVID-19 vaccine. The repertoire was sequenced with immunoSEQ multiplex PCR; TCRdb's copy has only in-frame clones and lacks some. Of 100,000 to 150,000 clones listed, about nine tenths are singletons. Here the sequenced sample was peripheral blood, taken on day 0 of AZD1222 vaccination. Receptors originate from an adult in good health.

The chain carries TRBV25-1 and TRBJ2-5; D tentatively fits TRBD1 or TRBD2 (6 bases each). The CDR3 spans 13 residues. The V and J ends lost 4 bases and 2 bases respectively, with 8 bases between them. The germline CDR1 and CDR2 sequences are MGHDK and SYGVNS. Written as DNA, the CDR3 is TGTGCCAGCAGTGGAGGGGGGCAAGAGACCCAGTACTTC. Residues: CASSGGGQETQYF.

This chain uses TRBV21-1 with TRBJ2-5; the table's TRBD2 call for D was not verified on the DNA. TRBV21-1 counts as a pseudogene. The length of the CDR3 is 14 residues. The CDR3 sequence is CASSKIDLGGTQYF. Here the CDR3 DNA reads TGTGCCAGCAGCAAAATAGATCTCGGGGGGACCCAGTACTTC.

The chain carries TRBV9 and TRBJ1-2, with 7 nucleotides matching TRBD1. In germline, CDR1 is SGDLS, CDR2 YYNGEE. This CDR3 has 15 residues. The trim removed 0 bases at V and 2 bases at J, leaving 4 bases unmatched. The CDR3 DNA reads TGTGCCAGCAGCGTAGCTCAGGGGGTAAACTATGGCTACACCTTC. Encoded protein: CASSVAQGVNYGYTF.

The chain recombines TRBV28 with TRBJ2-7, with a possible D match to TRBD1 (6 bases). This CDR3 spans 18 amino acids. Germline CDR1 reads MDHEN; CDR2 reads SYDVKM. V lost 2 bases and J lost 0, with 20 bases in between. The CDR3 coding sequence is TGTGCCAGCAGTTTACACAGGGTCGGATACTTAAGCTCCTACGAGCAGTACTTC. Translated: CASSLHRVGYLSSYEQYF.

This clone was observed a handful of times. V gene TRBV7-2 combines with J gene TRBJ1-1; 7 bases agree with TRBD1. The CDR3 extends over 15 amino acids. From germline, CDR1 is SGHTA and CDR2 FQGNSA. The junction had 9 bases not matched to a gene; V was cut back by 2 bases and J by 6 bases. CDR3 amino acids: CASSLTVMTGSEAFF. The CDR3 DNA reads TGTGCCAGCAGCTTAACGGTTATGACAGGGTCTGAAGCTTTCTTT.

A word on this clone: Its ends do not fully match the called genes, so a read error is possible. The CDR3: CASSEYNGNEQFF. In DNA, the CDR3 is TGTGCTAGCAGCGAGTACAACGGCAATGAGCAGTTCTTC. The chain carries TRBV7-7 and TRBJ2-1; D gene unclear. The CDR3 runs 13 residues. The germline CDR1 and CDR2 sequences are SSHAT and FNYEAQ (reference sequence).

To note about this clone: The same CDR3 can be traced to other DNA sequences in this sample. The chain uses TRBV7-2 and TRBJ1-6, with 8 positions matching TRBD1. The trim removed 1 base at V and 7 bases at J, leaving 3 bases unmatched. CDR1 is SGHTA, CDR2 FQGNSA, per germline. This CDR3 has 15 residues. The CDR3 protein is CASSLEAGGNSPLHF. Here the CDR3 DNA reads TGTGCCAGCAGCTTAGAGGCAGGGGGCAATTCACCCCTCCACTTT.

V is TRBV7-8 and J is TRBJ1-5, with TRBD1 matching over 8 bases. The CDR3 is 14 residues long. Germline CDR1 is SGHVS and CDR2 is FQNEAQ. Trimming took 5 bases from V and 7 from J; bases not matched to a gene: 7. The CDR3 nucleotides are TGTGCCAGCAGCAGTACAGGGGGACTACAGCCCCAGCATTTT. This translates into CASSSTGGLQPQHF.

This clone was seen just once. This rearrangement joins TRBV7-9 to TRBJ2-6; perhaps TRBD2 as D (6 bases). Trimming removed 5 bases from V and 4 bases from J, with 12 bases in between. This CDR3 region has 15 residues. From germline, CDR1 is SEHNR and CDR2 FQNEAQ (reference sequence). CDR3 bases: TGTGCCAGCAGCCCCGGGGCGGGAGGGGCCAACGTCCTGACTTTC. It codes for CASSPGAGGANVLTF.

This clone was seen once. The chain combines TRBV21-1 with TRBJ2-4; the D call of TRBD2 is as the table states it, not checked on the DNA. TRBV21-1 is recorded as a pseudogene. The CDR3 consists of 17 residues. CDR3 sequence: CASSKVQRLAAKNIQYF. The CDR3 DNA is TGTGCCAGCAGCAAAGTTCAGAGACTAGCAGCCAAAAACATTCAGTACTTC.

This clone was observed at least ten times. The chain has TRBV13 and TRBJ2-7, with 7 bases fitting TRBD2. Germline-derived CDR1 and CDR2 are PRHDT and FYEKMQ (reference sequence). The CDR3 is 13 amino acids. J gave up 4 bases and V 3 bases, and 3 bases lay outside the gene matches. CDR3 region: CASSLKRGYEQYF. The CDR3 coding sequence is TGTGCCAGCAGCTTGAAGCGGGGTTACGAGCAGTACTTC.

The chain is built from TRBV18 and TRBJ1-1; no clear D gene. The CDR3 extends over 11 amino acids. Germline V lookup: CDR1 KGHSH, CDR2 LQKENI. Trimming left V 3 bases short and J 6 bases short, with 5 bases between. This CDR3 is CASSPLSEAFF. The CDR3 coding sequence is TGTGCCAGCTCACCTCTTTCTGAAGCTTTCTTT.

The chain employs TRBV7-9 and TRBJ2-2; 7 bases map to TRBD2. In germline, CDR1 is SEHNR, CDR2 FQNEAQ (reference sequence). The CDR3 is made up of 16 amino acids. Trimming removed 2 bases from V and 0 bases from J; junction bases left unmatched: 3. The CDR3 DNA reads TGTGCCAGCAGCTTAACGGGGGGTCCGAACACCGGGGAGCTGTTTTTT. It codes for CASSLTGGPNTGELFF.

V usage is TRBV6-2 or TRBV6-3 and J usage is TRBJ1-1; 8 bases line up with TRBD1. CDR3 length equals 15 residues. J was trimmed by 0 bases and V by 5 bases; bases with no gene match: 5. CDR1 MNHEY and CDR2 SVGEGT come from the germline V gene. The CDR3 nucleotides read TGTGCCAGCAGTACGGGACAGGACATGAACACTGAAGCTTTCTTT. This gives the protein CASSTGQDMNTEAFF.

The chain has TRBV5-1 and TRBJ1-1; TRBD1 matches 10 bases. The length of the CDR3 is 15 residues. The J segment lost 6 bases and the V segment lost 0 bases, leaving 5 bases of the junction unmatched. Germline V gene lookup returns CDR1 SGHRS and CDR2 YFSETQ. In DNA, the CDR3 is TGCGCCAGCAGCTTGGATCGGGACAGGGGTTCTGAAGCTTTCTTT. As protein: CASSLDRDRGSEAFF.

On this clone itself: At one of its ends the junction is not consistent with the germline gene, which may arise from a read error. This rearrangement joins TRBV5-8 to TRBJ2-3, with 8 bases lining up with TRBD2. Germline V gene lookup returns CDR1 SGHTS and CDR2 YDEGEE. This CDR3 has 14 amino acids. The DNA for the CDR3 is TGTGCCAGCAGCTTGGAGGGACTAGAGGATAAGCAGTATTTT. Its translation is CASSLEGLEDKQYF. Using reference TRBV5-8 and TRBJ2-3 for the parts outside the CDR3, the full variable domain is EAGVTQSPTHLIKTRGQQATLRCSPISGHTSVYWYQQALGLGLQFLLWYDEGEERNRGNFPPRFSGRQFPNYSSELNVNALELEDSALYLCASSLEGLEDKQYFGPGTRLTVL.

The rearrangement uses TRBV6-2 or TRBV6-3 and TRBJ2-7, with D perhaps being TRBD1 or TRBD2 (5 bases each). Germline CDR1 reads MNHEY; CDR2 reads SVGEGT. CDR3 length: 15 amino acids. Trimming pared 4 bases from V and 6 bases from J, leaving 19 bases between. The CDR3 bases are TGTGCCAGCAGTTCCGATTTGGGACCCCTCCGCGAGCAGTACTTC. Protein: CASSSDLGPLREQYF.

A single count supports this clone. The DNA of the CDR3 is TGTGCCAGCACCCCTGACAGGGGAGGGGAAAAACTGTTTTTT. Translated, it gives CASTPDRGGEKLFF. V gene TRBV5-4 combines with J gene TRBJ1-4; TRBD1 agrees at 8 bases. V gave up 6 bases and J gave up 8 bases; unmatched junction bases: 9. CDR3 length equals 14 residues. Germline CDR1 SGHNT, CDR2 YYREEE (reference sequence).

The chain combines TRBV29-1 with TRBJ2-7; TRBD1 matches at 8 bases. The CDR3 sequence is 13 residues long. Germline CDR1 is SQVTM and CDR2 is ANQGSEA. The V and J ends lost 3 bases and 5 bases, in that order; junction bases with no gene match: 6. This CDR3 reads CSVEGTGPNEQYF. CDR3 bases: TGCAGCGTTGAGGGGACAGGCCCAAACGAGCAGTACTTC.

The DNA for the CDR3 is TGCAGCGTGGCAGGGAGACAATCCCTATGGGGGTACACCTTC. Protein: CSVAGRQSLWGYTF. The chain carries TRBV29-1 and TRBJ1-2; possible D gene TRBD1, 5 bases. Trimming shortened V by 6 bases and J by 11 bases, and 25 bases separated the two germline ends. Germline V gene lookup returns CDR1 SQVTM and CDR2 ANQGSEA. The CDR3 is 14 amino acids.

The V call is TRBV5-6, the J call TRBJ1-1, with D tentatively TRBD1 (5 bases). The V gene lost 4 bases and the J gene lost 5 bases, with 18 bases spanning the gap. Germline CDR1 SGHDT, CDR2 YYEEEE. The CDR3 runs 15 residues. The CDR3 coding sequence is TGTGCCAGCAGCCCTCCAGTGGGGGTACCGACTGAAGCTTTCTTT. Translated: CASSPPVGVPTEAFF. The whole variable domain, remainder taken from reference TRBV5-6 and TRBJ1-1, is DAGVTQSPTHLIKTRGQQVTLRCSPKSGHDTVSWYQQALGQGPQFIFQYYEEEERQRGNFPDRFSGHQFPNYSSELNVNALLLGDSALYLCASSPPVGVPTEAFFGQGTRLTVV.

The V gene is TRBV10-2, the J gene TRBJ2-7; D gene ambiguous. CDR1 and CDR2 from the germline V gene are WSHSY and SAAADI. This CDR3 contains 14 residues. V shed 3 bases and J shed 3 bases, with 12 bases lying between them. The CDR3 nucleotides read TGCGCCAGCAGTGAAGAAATGCTAGTCTACGAGCAGTACTTC. This translates into CASSEEMLVYEQYF.

The chain combines TRBV6-2 or TRBV6-3 with TRBJ1-1; D possibly corresponds to TRBD1 (6 bases). CDR3 length equals 17 residues. The germline CDR1 and CDR2 sequences are MNHEY and SVGEGT. V lost 2 bases and J 6 bases, leaving 22 bases between the germline ends. The CDR3 DNA reads TGTGCCAGCAGTTACCAGACAGGAGGGGGGAGATTCGCTGAAGCTTTCTTT. Amino acids: CASSYQTGGGRFAEAFF.